The T cell receptor beta chain described here comes from a study of T cell clonotyping in hematopoietic cell transplantation (dated by TCRdb to the early 2020s). Notes on the research overall: A total of some 140 blood samples were gathered in the study from a few dozen consecutive transplant recipients along with their related donors. Recruitment of patients ran from September 2015 to January 2017, and follow-up continued until September 2020 or until death. General study outcomes and caveats: Just a small fraction of recipient repertoires overlapped with donor repertoires, and more than 95% appeared de novo at the given depth. Recipient TCR diversity fell after transplant, with pathologically expanded clonotypes rising progressively from day 30 to day 180. Broader TCR repertoire diversity after transplant was predicted by Inverse Simpson Index values from donors and from recipients before transplant. The sample size was limited, and CD4 and CD8 repertoire contributions could not be separated because cells were not sorted.

To note about this clone: Its cognate antigen has yet to be identified. Base qualities were left out, and no much larger clone turns up one base away.

What the time point label conveys for this sample: 100 days after allo-HCT. Blood from recipients was drawn about 28 days before transplant and again at days 30, 100 and 180 after transplant. Using Nuclei Lysis Solution, genomic DNA was extracted from unfractionated peripheral blood mononuclear cells that were either fresh or cryopreserved. The immunoSEQ assay, a bias-controlled multiplex PCR with V- and J-specific primers, was used to amplify TCR beta CDR3 regions from genomic DNA. In a second PCR step, the CDR3 amplicons were tagged with a proprietary barcode plus Illumina adapter sequences. An Illumina MiSeq instrument was used for sequencing of the CDR3 libraries. The authors processed their data as follows. Export and quality control were handled in immunoSEQ Analyzer 3.0, while downstream analyses relied on R Bioconductor and Immunarch. Repertoire metrics were calculated using only productive rearrangements within the normalized downsampled data set. In the normalized cohort, a clonotype counted as pathologically expanded if the clonotype was larger than 5 templates. Repertoire diversity was measured with the Inverse Simpson Index. To capture all clonotypes, the CMV-specificity analyses were run on the non-normalized data set. As stored in TCRdb, this immuneACCESS dataset retains in-frame rearrangements with V and J assigned. A fraction of the clones does not appear; measured against another copy, unresolved V genes explain less than half of the discrepancy, and the remainder lacks a known reason. Clone size and V and J calls were adopted from that table, with D and trimming inferred from the DNA. The sample records roughly 30,000 clones, roughly 90% of which are singletons. The top ten clonotypes cover over 8.5% of the sample.

There are 15 amino acids in the CDR3, from cysteine to phenylalanine inclusive. The kept DNA is CDR3 alone, 45 bases in frame from the first base. Trimming takes 4 bases from V and 4 bases from J, and the germline ends sit 11 bases apart. Looking up the germline V gene yields CDR1 SNHLY and CDR2 FYNNEI. The TCR originated in a female patient in her 50s who had an allogeneic stem cell transplant from a related donor, so the T cells may come from the graft donor. Some clones in this sample may be carry-over from other donors' samples. The rearranged chain carries TRBV2 and TRBJ1-6, with a tentative D gene TRBD1 over 5 matching bases. Here the sequenced sample was PBMCs, taken 100 days after allogeneic stem cell transplant. The nucleotides read TGTGCCAGCAGTGGAACCAGGGCGTATAATTCACCCCTCCACTTT. This gives the protein CASSGTRAYNSPLHF.